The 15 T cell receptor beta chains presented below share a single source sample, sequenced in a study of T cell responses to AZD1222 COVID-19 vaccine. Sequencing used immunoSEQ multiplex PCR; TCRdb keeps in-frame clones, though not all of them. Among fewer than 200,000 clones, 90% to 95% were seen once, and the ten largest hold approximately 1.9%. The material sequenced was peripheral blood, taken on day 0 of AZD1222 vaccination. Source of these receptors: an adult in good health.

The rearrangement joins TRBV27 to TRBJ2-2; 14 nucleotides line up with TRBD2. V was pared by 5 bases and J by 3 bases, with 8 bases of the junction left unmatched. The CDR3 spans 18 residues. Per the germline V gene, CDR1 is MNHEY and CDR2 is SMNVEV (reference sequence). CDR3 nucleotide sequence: TGTGCCAGCAGTCCAGGACTAGCGGGAGGTTGGTACACCGGGGAGCTGTTTTTT. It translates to CASSPGLAGGWYTGELFF.

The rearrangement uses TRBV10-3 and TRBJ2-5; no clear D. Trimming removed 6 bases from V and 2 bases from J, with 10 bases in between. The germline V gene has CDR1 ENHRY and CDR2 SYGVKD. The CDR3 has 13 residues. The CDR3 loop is CAIRVAAQETQYF. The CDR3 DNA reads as TGTGCCATCAGGGTGGCAGCTCAAGAGACCCAGTACTTC.

This CDR3 reads CASQRGEPGELFF. CDR3 DNA sequence: TGTGCCAGCCAGCGGGGGGAACCCGGGGAGCTGTTTTTT. The rearrangement uses TRBV2 and TRBJ2-2, with 9 bases fitting TRBD2. This CDR3 spans 13 amino acids. Germline assignment: CDR1 SNHLY and CDR2 FYNNEI. V lost 8 bases, J lost 6 bases, and 4 bases stayed unmatched.

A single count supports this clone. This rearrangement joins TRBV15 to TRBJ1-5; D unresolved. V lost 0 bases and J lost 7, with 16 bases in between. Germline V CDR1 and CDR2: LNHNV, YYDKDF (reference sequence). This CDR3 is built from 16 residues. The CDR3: CATSRDYGDGEQPQHF. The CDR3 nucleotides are TGTGCCACCAGCAGAGATTATGGGGATGGTGAGCAGCCCCAGCATTTT.

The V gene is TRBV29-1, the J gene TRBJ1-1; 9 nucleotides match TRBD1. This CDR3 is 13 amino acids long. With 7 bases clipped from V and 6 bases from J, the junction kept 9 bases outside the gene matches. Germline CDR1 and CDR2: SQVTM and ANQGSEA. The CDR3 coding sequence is TGCAGCGGCATCGCGGGACAGGGCTCTGAAGCTTTCTTT. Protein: CSGIAGQGSEAFF. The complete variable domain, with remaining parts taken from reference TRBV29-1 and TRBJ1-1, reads SAVISQKPSRDICQRGTSLTIQCQVDSQVTMMFWYRQQPGQSLTLIATANQGSEATYESGFVIDKFPISRPNLTFSTLTVSNMSPEDSSIYLCSGIAGQGSEAFFGQGTRLTVV.

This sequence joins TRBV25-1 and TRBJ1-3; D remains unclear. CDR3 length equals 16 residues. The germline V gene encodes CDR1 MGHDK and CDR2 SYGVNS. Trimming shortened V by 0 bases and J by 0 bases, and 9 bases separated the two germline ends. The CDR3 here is CASSEYFFSSGNTIYF. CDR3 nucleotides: TGTGCCAGCAGTGAATATTTCTTTAGCTCTGGAAACACCATATATTTT.

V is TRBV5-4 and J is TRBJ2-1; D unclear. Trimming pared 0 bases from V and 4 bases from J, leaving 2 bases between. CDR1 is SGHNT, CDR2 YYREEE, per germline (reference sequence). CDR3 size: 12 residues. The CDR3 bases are TGTGCCAGCAGCTTGGAATACAATGAGCAGTTCTTC. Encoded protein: CASSLEYNEQFF.

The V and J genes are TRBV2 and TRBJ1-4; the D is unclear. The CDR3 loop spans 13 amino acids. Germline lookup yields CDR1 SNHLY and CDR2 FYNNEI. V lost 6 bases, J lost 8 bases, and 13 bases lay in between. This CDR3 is CASRPDRGEKLFF. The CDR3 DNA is TGTGCCAGCAGACCGGACCGCGGGGAAAAACTGTTTTTT.

DNA of the CDR3: TGTGCCAGCGCCCTTGGTAATTGGGGGGCCGCGTCCCAGCAGTACTTC. Amino acids: CASALGNWGAASQQYF. V usage is TRBV7-2 and J usage is TRBJ2-7; TRBD1 or TRBD2 may be the D gene (6 bases each). Germline V gene data show CDR1 as SGHTA and CDR2 as FQGNSA. V lost 8 bases, J lost 8 bases, and 28 bases lay in between. The CDR3 runs 16 residues.

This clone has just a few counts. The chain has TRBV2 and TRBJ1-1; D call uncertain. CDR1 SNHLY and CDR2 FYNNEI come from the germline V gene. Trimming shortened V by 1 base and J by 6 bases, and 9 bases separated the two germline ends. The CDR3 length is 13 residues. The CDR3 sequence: CASSEVRTAEAFF. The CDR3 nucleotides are TGTGCCAGCAGTGAAGTCCGGACGGCTGAAGCTTTCTTT.

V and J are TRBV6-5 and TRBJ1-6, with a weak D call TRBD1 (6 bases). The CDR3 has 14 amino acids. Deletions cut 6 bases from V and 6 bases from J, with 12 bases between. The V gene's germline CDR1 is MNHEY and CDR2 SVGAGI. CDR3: CASRSTGINSPLHF. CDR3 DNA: TGTGCCAGCAGGTCTACAGGGATTAATTCACCCCTCCACTTT.

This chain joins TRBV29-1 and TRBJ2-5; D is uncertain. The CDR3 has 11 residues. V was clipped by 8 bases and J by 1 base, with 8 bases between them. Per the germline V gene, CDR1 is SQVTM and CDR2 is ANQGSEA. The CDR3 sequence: CSPGTQETQYF. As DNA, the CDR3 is TGCAGCCCTGGAACCCAAGAGACCCAGTACTTC.

The CDR3 region is CASIPGTANYEQYF. The CDR3 nucleotides read TGTGCCAGCATACCAGGGACAGCGAATTACGAGCAGTACTTC. The V call is TRBV27, the J call TRBJ2-7, with 7 bases fitting TRBD1. With 7 bases clipped from V and 4 bases from J, the junction kept 10 bases outside the gene matches. Germline V gives CDR1 MNHEY, CDR2 SMNVEV (reference sequence). The CDR3 consists of 14 residues.

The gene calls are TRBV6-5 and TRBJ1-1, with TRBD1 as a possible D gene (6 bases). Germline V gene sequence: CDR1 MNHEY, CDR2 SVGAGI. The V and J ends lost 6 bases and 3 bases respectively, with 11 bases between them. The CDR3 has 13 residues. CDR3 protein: CASSAQGYTEAFF. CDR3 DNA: TGTGCCAGCAGCGCACAGGGTTACACTGAAGCTTTCTTT.

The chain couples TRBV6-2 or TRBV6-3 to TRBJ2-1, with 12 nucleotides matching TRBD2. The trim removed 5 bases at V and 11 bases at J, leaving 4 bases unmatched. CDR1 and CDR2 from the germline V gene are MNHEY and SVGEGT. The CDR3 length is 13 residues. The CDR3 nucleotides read TGTGCCAGCAGTGCCCGGACTAGCGGGAAGCAGTTCTTC. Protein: CASSARTSGKQFF.